The 25 T cell receptor beta chains below all came from one sample that was sequenced in a study of early stage breast cancer tumors. Here immunoSEQ multiplex PCR was the method, and the copy in TCRdb shows in-frame clones only, minus some. The profile shows about 30,000 clones, more than 65% of them singletons. Sequencing used breast tumor tissue. The receptors derive from a person under 45 with breast cancer.

The CDR3 sequence: CASSLGTSGLGNEQFF. The CDR3 DNA follows: TGTGCCAGCAGCTTGGGAACTAGCGGGCTGGGCAATGAGCAGTTCTTC. The rearrangement joins TRBV5-4 to TRBJ2-1; TRBD2 matches at 9 bases. J was trimmed by 6 bases and V by 0 bases; bases with no gene match: 7. There are 16 residues in the CDR3. Germline loops: CDR1 SGHNT, CDR2 YYREEE (reference sequence).

The CDR3 region is CASSEGRAGNTIYF. Written as DNA, the CDR3 is TGCGCCAGCAGTGAGGGGAGGGCTGGAAACACCATATATTTT. The chain carries TRBV10-2 and TRBJ1-3; D is uncertain. With 2 bases removed from V and 2 bases from J, the gap between germline ends came to 7 bases. CDR1 WSHSY and CDR2 SAAADI come from the germline V gene. This CDR3 contains 14 residues.

V is TRBV25-1 and J is TRBJ1-5; possibly TRBD1 for D (5 bases). V lost 1 base to trimming and J lost 7 bases, with 14 bases between them. This CDR3 comprises 15 residues. Germline V gene sequence: CDR1 MGHDK, CDR2 SYGVNS. CDR3 in amino acids: CASSEWKGCAQPQHF. CDR3 coding DNA: TGTGCCAGCAGTGAATGGAAGGGGTGTGCGCAGCCCCAGCATTTT.

The V call is TRBV9, the J call TRBJ2-3; 8 positions agree with TRBD2. Trimming at V came to 0 bases and at J to 2 bases, leaving 17 bases not matched to a gene. The CDR3 consists of 20 residues. The V gene's germline CDR1 is SGDLS and CDR2 YYNGEE. CDR3 bases: TGTGCCAGCAGCGTAGCTTTTCTCGGGAGGGCTAGCGGGTACACAGATACGCAGTATTTT. The encoded protein is CASSVAFLGRASGYTDTQYF.

The chain combines TRBV7-2 with TRBJ2-7; D tentatively fits TRBD1 or TRBD2 (5 bases each). This CDR3 region has 12 residues. The ends were cut back, 4 bases at V and 7 bases at J, with 11 bases in the middle. CDR1 is SGHTA and CDR2 is FQGNSA in the germline V gene. CDR3 coding DNA: TGTGCCAGCAGCTCCGGGACCCTGGAGCAGTACTTC. It is translated as CASSSGTLEQYF.

This chain links TRBV7-9 with TRBJ2-2; D might be TRBD2 (5 bases). Germline values: CDR1 SEHNR, CDR2 FQNEAQ (reference sequence). The CDR3 extends over 13 amino acids. V was shortened by 2 bases and J by 5 bases, with 6 bases between the two germline ends. CDR3 amino acids: CASSLRETGELFF. CDR3 sequence (DNA): TGTGCCAGCAGCTTACGGGAAACCGGGGAGCTGTTTTTT.

The gene calls are TRBV7-9 and TRBJ2-1; 8 bases are shared with TRBD1. The germline V gene has CDR1 SEHNR and CDR2 FQNEAQ (reference sequence). This CDR3 has 15 residues. J was trimmed by 0 bases and V by 7 bases; bases with no gene match: 5. The DNA for the CDR3 is TGTGCCAGCAACGGAGGACAGGGCTCCTACAATGAGCAGTTCTTC. Amino acid sequence: CASNGGQGSYNEQFF.

V is TRBV4-1 and J is TRBJ2-3, with a tentative D call TRBD2 (6 bases). The V gene lost 0 bases and the J gene lost 4 bases, with 14 bases spanning the gap. This CDR3 region has 16 residues. Per germline, CDR1 MGHRA and CDR2 YSYEKL. The DNA of the CDR3 is TGCGCCAGCAGCCAAGACTTAAGGTGGGGGGCAGATACGCAGTATTTT. This encodes CASSQDLRWGADTQYF.

This clone was detected a few times. This rearrangement joins TRBV18 to TRBJ1-5, with TRBD1 as a possible D gene (5 bases). The germline V and J ends were trimmed by 4 bases and 5 bases, with 12 bases remaining between them. The germline CDR1 and CDR2 sequences are KGHSH and LQKENI. The CDR3 has 14 residues. This CDR3 is CASSLLRDDQPQHF. The CDR3 DNA reads as TGTGCCAGCTCACTCCTAAGGGACGATCAGCCCCAGCATTTT.

The genes are TRBV6-6 and TRBJ1-2, with 7 bases aligning to TRBD1. With 2 bases clipped from V and 2 bases from J, the junction kept 5 bases outside the gene matches. Germline V gene sequence: CDR1 MNHNY, CDR2 SVGAGI (reference sequence). The CDR3 spans 15 residues. CDR3 in DNA: TGTGCCAGCAGTTACAACAGGGGCCCCAACTATGGCTACACCTTC. Its protein is CASSYNRGPNYGYTF.

The chain links TRBV19 to TRBJ1-4; D unresolved. The germline V gene encodes CDR1 LNHDA and CDR2 SQIVND (reference sequence). V was shortened by 6 bases and J by 0 bases, with 14 bases between the two germline ends. The CDR3 is 16 amino acids. As DNA, the CDR3 is TGTGCCAGTAGCGCAATCCGGGAGACAACTAATGAAAAACTGTTTTTT. Translated: CASSAIRETTNEKLFF. The whole variable domain, remainder taken from reference TRBV19 and TRBJ1-4, is DGGITQSPKYLFRKEGQNVTLSCEQNLNHDAMYWYRQDPGQGLRLIYYSQIVNDFQKGDIAEGYSVSREKKESFPLTVTSAQKNPTAFYLCASSAIRETTNEKLFFGSGTQLSVL.

The V call is TRBV11-3, the J call TRBJ2-1; 11 bases map to TRBD2. Germline V gives CDR1 SGHNT, CDR2 YENEEA. V lost 5 bases and J lost 0; bases outside the gene matches: 6. CDR3 length: 17 residues. This chain's CDR3 is CASSRTSGRSSYNEQFF. The DNA for the CDR3 is TGTGCCAGCAGCCGGACTAGCGGGCGAAGCTCCTACAATGAGCAGTTCTTC.

The chain is built from TRBV6-1 and TRBJ1-4; tentatively, D is TRBD1 (5 bases). The germline CDR1 and CDR2 sequences are MNHNS and SASEGT. The CDR3 extends over 16 amino acids. V was clipped by 0 bases and J by 10 bases, with 18 bases between them. Here the CDR3 reads CASSEAGQVDGGKLFF. The CDR3, as DNA: TGTGCCAGCAGTGAAGCGGGGCAGGTTGACGGTGGAAAACTGTTTTTT.

The chain is built from TRBV10-3 and TRBJ2-5; 11 nucleotides align to TRBD2. The ends lost 2 bases at V and 5 bases at J; junction bases unmatched: 10. Looked up from germline, CDR1 is ENHRY and CDR2 is SYGVKD. This CDR3 is 17 amino acids long. CDR3 bases: TGTGCCATCAGTGAGGGGATAGCGGGAGGGCAGGAGGAGACCCAGTACTTC. It codes for CAISEGIAGGQEETQYF.

This clone showed up just once. The rearrangement links TRBV7-2 to TRBJ1-3; D uncertain. The CDR3 contains 12 residues. Germline V gene lookup returns CDR1 SGHTA and CDR2 FQGNSA. Trimming shortened V by 5 bases and J by 7 bases, and 9 bases separated the two germline ends. Here the CDR3 DNA reads TGTGCCAGCAGCGACCCACGGAACACCATATATTTT. Translated: CASSDPRNTIYF.

The V gene is TRBV7-9, the J gene TRBJ1-1; D gene ambiguous. The CDR3 is 12 amino acids. CDR1 is SEHNR and CDR2 is FQNEAQ in the germline V gene (reference sequence). Trimming stripped 6 bases from V and 4 bases from J, with 9 bases between. The CDR3 DNA follows: TGTGCCAGCAGGTATGGGTCCACTGAAGCTTTCTTT. Its translation: CASRYGSTEAFF.

The chain employs TRBV6-5 and TRBJ2-1, with D possibly matching TRBD1 (6 bases). Germline V gene data show CDR1 as MNHEY and CDR2 as SVGAGI. The V end lost 2 bases, the J end lost 0 bases, and 11 bases lay between the germline ends. The length of the CDR3 is 16 residues. In DNA, the CDR3 is TGTGCCAGCAGTTACCGCAGGGGTCACTCCTACAATGAGCAGTTCTTC. This encodes CASSYRRGHSYNEQFF.

V usage is TRBV6-4 and J usage is TRBJ2-2; no definite D call. The ends were cut back, 2 bases at V and 4 bases at J, with 14 bases in the middle. The V gene's germline CDR1 is MRHNA and CDR2 SNTAGT. The CDR3 extends over 16 amino acids. CDR3 region: CASSDGAQGSTGELFF. The CDR3 nucleotides are TGTGCCAGCAGTGACGGAGCCCAAGGTTCCACCGGGGAGCTGTTTTTT.

The chain joins TRBV5-1 to TRBJ2-3, with 11 bases lining up with TRBD2. CDR3 length equals 17 residues. The germline CDR1 and CDR2 sequences are SGHRS and YFSETQ. Losses at the gene ends were 2 bases for V and 4 bases for J; bases not matched to a gene: 9. The CDR3 DNA is TGCGCCAGCAGCTTACAACCGGGACTAGCGGCGGCAGATACGCAGTATTTT. This translates into CASSLQPGLAAADTQYF.

This chain connects TRBV5-1 to TRBJ2-5; 8 nucleotides match TRBD2. CDR3 length: 15 amino acids. Trimming cost V 1 base and J 4 bases; bases outside gene matches: 6. Germline V gene sequence: CDR1 SGHRS, CDR2 YFSETQ. The CDR3 region has the DNA TGCGCCAGCAGCTTGAGTACCGCGGGAGGAGAGACCCAGTACTTC. Translated: CASSLSTAGGETQYF. Supplemented by reference TRBV5-1 and TRBJ2-5, the full variable domain reads KAGVTQTPRYLIKTRGQQVTLSCSPISGHRSVSWYQQTPGQGLQFLFEYFSETQRNKGNFPGRFSGRQFSNSRSEMNVSTLELGDSALYLCASSLSTAGGETQYFGPGTRLLVL.

The V call is TRBV5-1, the J call TRBJ2-7, with TRBD2 matching over 7 bases. This CDR3 comprises 18 residues. The germline V gene encodes CDR1 SGHRS and CDR2 YFSETQ. V was pared by 0 bases and J by 2 bases, with 14 bases of the junction left unmatched. The DNA of the CDR3 is TGCGCCAGCAGCTTGGGTCCCTGGGGGGGAGAGGTCCCCTACGAGCAGTACTTC. This gives the protein CASSLGPWGGEVPYEQYF.

The CDR3 protein is CASSQRGRTGNSPLHF. CDR3 sequence (DNA): TGTGCCAGCAGCCAGAGGGGTCGGACAGGAAATTCACCCCTCCACTTT. This chain connects TRBV4-2 to TRBJ1-6; 7 bases fit TRBD1. The germline V gene has CDR1 LGHNA and CDR2 YNFKEQ. There are 16 residues in the CDR3. Trimming removed 3 bases from V and 7 bases from J; junction bases left unmatched: 9.

The chain joins TRBV18 to TRBJ2-2; no firm D call. The CDR3 totals 15 residues. Germline V gene data show CDR1 as KGHSH and CDR2 as LQKENI. V gave up 3 bases and J gave up 4 bases, with 12 bases separating them. The CDR3 nucleotides read TGTGCCAGCTCACCTTTTGACACGGGCACCGGGGAGCTGTTTTTT. Encoded protein: CASSPFDTGTGELFF.

This chain connects TRBV6-5 to TRBJ2-3; D ambiguous. In germline, CDR1 is MNHEY, CDR2 SVGAGI. V shed 11 bases and J shed 1 base, with 13 bases lying between them. The CDR3 runs to 13 residues. Here the CDR3 DNA reads TGTGCCGCAGCCCGGACGGGCACAGATACGCAGTATTTT. This sequence encodes CAAARTGTDTQYF.

The chain employs TRBV19 and TRBJ2-1, with 7 bases lining up with TRBD2. V shed 0 bases and J 2 bases; nucleotides not matched to a gene: 7. CDR3 length: 17 residues. CDR1 is LNHDA and CDR2 is SQIVND in the germline V gene (reference sequence). This chain's CDR3 is CASSIDRGDIPYNEQFF. The DNA for the CDR3 is TGTGCCAGTAGTATAGATCGGGGGGATATCCCCTACAATGAGCAGTTCTTC.